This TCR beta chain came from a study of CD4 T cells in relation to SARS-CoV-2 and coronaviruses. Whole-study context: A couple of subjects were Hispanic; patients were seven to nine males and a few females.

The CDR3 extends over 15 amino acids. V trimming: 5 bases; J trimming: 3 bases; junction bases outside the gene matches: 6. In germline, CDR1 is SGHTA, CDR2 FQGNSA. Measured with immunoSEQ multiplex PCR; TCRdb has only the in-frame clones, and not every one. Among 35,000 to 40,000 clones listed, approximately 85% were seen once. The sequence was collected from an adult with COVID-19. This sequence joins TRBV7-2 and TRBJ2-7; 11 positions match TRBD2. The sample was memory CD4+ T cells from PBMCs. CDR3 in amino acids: CASSDTSGSRYEQYF. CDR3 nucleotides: TGTGCCAGCAGCGACACTAGCGGGAGTCGCTACGAGCAGTACTTC.